The source of this TCR beta chain is a study of cytomegalovirus exposure and HLA in healthy donors. Study at large: One earlier analysis, a look at 200 million or so T cells, found about 110 million unique TCR beta sequences. Falling in the Caucasian-associated ancestry cluster were 65% to 90% of approximately 410 genotyped donors.

Whole-study findings and limits: Reportedly, HLA-A and HLA-B alleles of most subjects were accurately predicted from TCR beta.

As concerns this clone: The antigen remains unidentified. In the same sample, other DNA sequences code for this CDR3.

The CDR3 consists of 14 residues. V shed 4 bases and J 5 bases; nucleotides not matched to a gene: 8. Germline V gene lookup returns CDR1 GTSNPN and CDR2 SVGIG (reference sequence). Each donor was nominally healthy when sampled (though unrecorded immune exposures were likely). The study ran its PCR with 60 Vbeta and 13 Jbeta primers. The assay was immunoSEQ multiplex PCR, and TCRdb's table has in-frame clones only and misses some. In the table there are about 160,000 clones, about 81% of which are singletons. Sequencing was performed on PBMCs. This TCR came from a girl aged 2-10 years in good health and CMV-seropositive. This chain joins TRBV30 and TRBJ2-7, with 10 bases aligning to TRBD2. DNA for the CDR3: TGTGCCTGGAAGGCGGGACTAGCGATCCACGAGCAGTACTTC. This gives the protein CAWKAGLAIHEQYF.